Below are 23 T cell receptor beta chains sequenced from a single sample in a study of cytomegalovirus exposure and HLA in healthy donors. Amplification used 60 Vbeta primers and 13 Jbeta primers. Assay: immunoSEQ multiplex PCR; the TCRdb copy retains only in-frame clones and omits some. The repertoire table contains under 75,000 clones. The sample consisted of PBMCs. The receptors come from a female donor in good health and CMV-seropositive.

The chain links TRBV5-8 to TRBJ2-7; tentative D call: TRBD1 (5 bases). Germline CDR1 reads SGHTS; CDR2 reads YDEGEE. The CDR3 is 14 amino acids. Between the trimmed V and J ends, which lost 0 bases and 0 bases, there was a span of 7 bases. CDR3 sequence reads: CASSLEGISYEQYF. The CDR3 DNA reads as TGTGCCAGCAGCTTGGAGGGGATCTCCTACGAGCAGTACTTC.

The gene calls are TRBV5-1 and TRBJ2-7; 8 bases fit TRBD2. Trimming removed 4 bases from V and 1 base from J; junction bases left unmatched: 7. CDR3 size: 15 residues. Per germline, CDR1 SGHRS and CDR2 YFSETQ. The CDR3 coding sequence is TGCGCCAGCAGCGGGGGGACTAGTGATTCCTACGAGCAGTACTTC. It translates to CASSGGTSDSYEQYF.

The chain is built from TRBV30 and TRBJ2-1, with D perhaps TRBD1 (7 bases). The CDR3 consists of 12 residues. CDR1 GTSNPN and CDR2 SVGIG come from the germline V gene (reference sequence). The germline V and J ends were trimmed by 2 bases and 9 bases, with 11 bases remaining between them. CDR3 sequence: CAWSPGGSEQFF. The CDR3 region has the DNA TGTGCCTGGAGTCCAGGGGGGAGTGAGCAGTTCTTC.

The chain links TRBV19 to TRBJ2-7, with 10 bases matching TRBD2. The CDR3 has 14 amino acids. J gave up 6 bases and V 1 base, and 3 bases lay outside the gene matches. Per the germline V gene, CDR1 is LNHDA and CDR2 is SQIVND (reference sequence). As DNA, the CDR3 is TGTGCCAGTAGTATAGTAGCGGGAGGCTCCGAGCAGTACTTC. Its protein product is CASSIVAGGSEQYF. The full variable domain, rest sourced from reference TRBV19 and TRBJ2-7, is DGGITQSPKYLFRKEGQNVTLSCEQNLNHDAMYWYRQDPGQGLRLIYYSQIVNDFQKGDIAEGYSVSREKKESFPLTVTSAQKNPTAFYLCASSIVAGGSEQYFGPGTRLTVT.

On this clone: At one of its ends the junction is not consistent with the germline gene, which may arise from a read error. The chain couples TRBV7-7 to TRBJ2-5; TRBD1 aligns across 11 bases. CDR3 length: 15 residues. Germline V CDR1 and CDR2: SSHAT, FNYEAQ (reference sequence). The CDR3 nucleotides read TGTGCTAGCAGCCCAGGACAGGGGGCTAGAGAGACCCAGTACTTC. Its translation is CASSPGQGARETQYF.

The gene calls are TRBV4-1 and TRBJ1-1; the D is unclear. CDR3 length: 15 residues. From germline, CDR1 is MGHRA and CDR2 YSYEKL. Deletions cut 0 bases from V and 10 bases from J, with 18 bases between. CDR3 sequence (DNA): TGCGCCAGCAGCCAAGATTCCTCTAGACTTTCAAGAGCTTTCTTT. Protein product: CASSQDSSRLSRAFF.

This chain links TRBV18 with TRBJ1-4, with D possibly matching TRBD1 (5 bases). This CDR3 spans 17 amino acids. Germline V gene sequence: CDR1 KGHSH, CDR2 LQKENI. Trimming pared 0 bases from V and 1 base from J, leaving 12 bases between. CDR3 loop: CASSPPVTGGTNEKLFF. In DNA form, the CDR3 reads TGTGCCAGCTCACCACCGGTCACGGGGGGAACTAATGAAAAACTGTTTTTT.

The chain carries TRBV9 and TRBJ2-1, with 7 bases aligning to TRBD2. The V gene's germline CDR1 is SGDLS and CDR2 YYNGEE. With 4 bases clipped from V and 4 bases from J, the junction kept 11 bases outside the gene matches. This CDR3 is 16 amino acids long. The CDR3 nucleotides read TGTGCCAGCAGCCCAAACACGGGACTAATTTACAATGAGCAGTTCTTC. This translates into CASSPNTGLIYNEQFF. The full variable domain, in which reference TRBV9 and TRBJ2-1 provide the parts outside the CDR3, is DSGVTQTPKHLITATGQRVTLRCSPRSGDLSVYWYQQSLDQGLQFLIQYYNGEERAKGNILERFSAQQFPDLHSELNLSSLELGDSALYFCASSPNTGLIYNEQFFGPGTRLTVL.

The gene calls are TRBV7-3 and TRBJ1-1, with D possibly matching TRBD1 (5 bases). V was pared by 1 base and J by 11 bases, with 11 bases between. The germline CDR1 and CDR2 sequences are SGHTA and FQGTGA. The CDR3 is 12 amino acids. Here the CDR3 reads CASSLSSGVAFF. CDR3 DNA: TGTGCCAGCAGCTTAAGTTCGGGGGTCGCTTTCTTT.

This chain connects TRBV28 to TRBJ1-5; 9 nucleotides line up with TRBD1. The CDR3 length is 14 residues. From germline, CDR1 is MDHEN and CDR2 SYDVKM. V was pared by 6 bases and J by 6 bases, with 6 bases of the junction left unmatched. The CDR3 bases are TGTGCCAGCAGCGAACAGGGGGCAGGTCAGCCCCAGCATTTT. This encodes CASSEQGAGQPQHF.

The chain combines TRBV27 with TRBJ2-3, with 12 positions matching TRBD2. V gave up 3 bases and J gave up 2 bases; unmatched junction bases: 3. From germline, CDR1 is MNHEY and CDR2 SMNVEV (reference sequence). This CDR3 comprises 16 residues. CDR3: CASSFGTSGLTDTQYF. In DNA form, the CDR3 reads TGTGCCAGCAGTTTTGGGACTAGCGGGCTCACAGATACGCAGTATTTT.

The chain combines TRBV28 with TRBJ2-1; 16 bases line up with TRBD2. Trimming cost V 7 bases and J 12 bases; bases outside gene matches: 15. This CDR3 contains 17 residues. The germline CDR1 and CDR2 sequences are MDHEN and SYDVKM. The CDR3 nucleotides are TGTGCCAGCAAACCATCCGGGACTAGCGGGAGGGCGGGTGGGCAGTTCTTC. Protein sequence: CASKPSGTSGRAGGQFF.

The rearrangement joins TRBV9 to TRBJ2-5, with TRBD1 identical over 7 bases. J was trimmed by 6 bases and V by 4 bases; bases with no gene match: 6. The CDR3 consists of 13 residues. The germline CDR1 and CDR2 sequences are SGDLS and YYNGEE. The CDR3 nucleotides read TGTGCCAGCAGCCCCAGACAGGGCCAGACCCAGTACTTC. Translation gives CASSPRQGQTQYF. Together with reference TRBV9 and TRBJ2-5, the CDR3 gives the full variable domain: DSGVTQTPKHLITATGQRVTLRCSPRSGDLSVYWYQQSLDQGLQFLIQYYNGEERAKGNILERFSAQQFPDLHSELNLSSLELGDSALYFCASSPRQGQTQYFGPGTRLLVL.

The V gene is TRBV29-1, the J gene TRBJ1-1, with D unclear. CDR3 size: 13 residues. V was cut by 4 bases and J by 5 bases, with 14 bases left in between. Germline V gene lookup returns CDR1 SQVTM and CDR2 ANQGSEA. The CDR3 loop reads CSVVGGMGTEAFF. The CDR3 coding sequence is TGCAGCGTTGTAGGAGGGATGGGAACTGAAGCTTTCTTT.

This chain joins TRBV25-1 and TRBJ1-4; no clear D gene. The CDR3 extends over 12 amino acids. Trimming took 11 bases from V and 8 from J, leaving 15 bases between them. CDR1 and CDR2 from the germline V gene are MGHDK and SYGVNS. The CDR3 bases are TGTGCCTCAGCCGTAAGCGGAGAAAAACTGTTTTTT. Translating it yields CASAVSGEKLFF. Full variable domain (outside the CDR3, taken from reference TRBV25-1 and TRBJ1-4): EADIYQTPRYLVIGTGKKITLECSQTMGHDKMYWYQQDPGMELHLIHYSYGVNSTEKGDLSSESTVSRIRTEHFPLTLESARPSHTSQYLCASAVSGEKLFFGSGTQLSVL.

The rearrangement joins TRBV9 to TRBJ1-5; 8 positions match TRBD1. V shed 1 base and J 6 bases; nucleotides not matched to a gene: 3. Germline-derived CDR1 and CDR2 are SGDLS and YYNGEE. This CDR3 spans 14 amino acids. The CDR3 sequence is CASSVSGGGQPQHF. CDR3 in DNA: TGTGCCAGCAGCGTATCAGGGGGCGGTCAGCCCCAGCATTTT.

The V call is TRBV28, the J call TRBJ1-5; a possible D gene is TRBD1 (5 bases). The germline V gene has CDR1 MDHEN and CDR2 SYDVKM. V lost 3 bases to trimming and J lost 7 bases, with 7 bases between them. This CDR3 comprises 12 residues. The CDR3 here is CASSFRGQPQHF. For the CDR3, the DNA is TGTGCCAGCAGTTTTCGGGGGCAGCCCCAGCATTTT.

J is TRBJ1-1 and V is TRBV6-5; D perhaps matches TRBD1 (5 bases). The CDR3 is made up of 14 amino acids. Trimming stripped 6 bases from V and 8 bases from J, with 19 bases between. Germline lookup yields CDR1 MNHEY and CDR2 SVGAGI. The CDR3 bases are TGTGCCAGCAGCCACAGGTGGGGCGCGGAGGAAGCTTTCTTT. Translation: CASSHRWGAEEAFF.

The CDR3 is CASSGQYMNTEAFF. The CDR3 coding sequence is TGTGCCAGCAGTGGACAGTACATGAACACTGAAGCTTTCTTT. The J gene is TRBJ1-1, the V gene TRBV6-5, with D tentatively TRBD1 (6 bases). Trimming pared 5 bases from V and 0 bases from J, leaving 10 bases between. The CDR3 is made up of 14 amino acids. Looked up from germline, CDR1 is MNHEY and CDR2 is SVGAGI.

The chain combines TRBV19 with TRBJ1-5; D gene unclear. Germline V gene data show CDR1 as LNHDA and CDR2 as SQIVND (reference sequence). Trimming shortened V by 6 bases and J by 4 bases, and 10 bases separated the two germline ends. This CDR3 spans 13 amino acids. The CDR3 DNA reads TGTGCCAGTAGGAACCAGGTAAATCAGCCCCAGCATTTT. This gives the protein CASRNQVNQPQHF.

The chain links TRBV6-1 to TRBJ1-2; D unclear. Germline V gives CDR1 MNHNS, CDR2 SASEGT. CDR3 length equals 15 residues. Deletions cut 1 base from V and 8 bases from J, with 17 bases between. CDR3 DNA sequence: TGTGCCAGCAGTGAAGGTGCTGCGTTCACGGGGGGCTACACCTTC. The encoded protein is CASSEGAAFTGGYTF.

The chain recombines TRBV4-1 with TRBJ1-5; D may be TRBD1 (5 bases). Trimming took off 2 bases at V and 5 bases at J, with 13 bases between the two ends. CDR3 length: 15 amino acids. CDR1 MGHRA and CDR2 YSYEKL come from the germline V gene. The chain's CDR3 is CASSQLSRGDQPQHF. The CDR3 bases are TGCGCCAGCAGCCAATTGTCGCGGGGCGATCAGCCCCAGCATTTT.

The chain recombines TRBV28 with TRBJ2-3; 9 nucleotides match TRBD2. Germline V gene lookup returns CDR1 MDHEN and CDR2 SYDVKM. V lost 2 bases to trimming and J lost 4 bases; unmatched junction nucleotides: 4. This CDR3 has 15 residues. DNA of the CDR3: TGTGCCAGCAGTTTACCCCTAGCGGGACCAGATACGCAGTATTTT. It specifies CASSLPLAGPDTQYF.